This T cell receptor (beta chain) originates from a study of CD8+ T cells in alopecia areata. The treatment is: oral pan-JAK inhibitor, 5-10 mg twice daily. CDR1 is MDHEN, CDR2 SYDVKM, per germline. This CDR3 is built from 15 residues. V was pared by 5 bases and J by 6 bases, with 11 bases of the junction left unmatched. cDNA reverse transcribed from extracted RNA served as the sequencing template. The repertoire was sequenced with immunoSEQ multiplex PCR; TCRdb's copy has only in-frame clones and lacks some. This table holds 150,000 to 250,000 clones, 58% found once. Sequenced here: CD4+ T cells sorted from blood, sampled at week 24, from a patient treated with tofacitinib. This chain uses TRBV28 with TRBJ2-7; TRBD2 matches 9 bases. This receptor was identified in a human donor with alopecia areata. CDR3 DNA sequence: TGTGCCAGCAGTCACCGGGTAGCGGGAGTAGCCGAGCAGTACTTC. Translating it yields CASSHRVAGVAEQYF.